This entry lists 9 T cell receptor beta chains sequenced from one sample in a study of identical twins. TCRdb re-derived calls from the 5' RACE reads in MiXCR, one entry per CDR3 protein. Of about 890,000 distinct CDR3 sequences detected, about 12% appear once; the ten largest clones hold roughly 1.6%. The same sample was also used in a study of yellow fever vaccine responses in identical twins.

The sequenced sample was PBMCs. Source of these receptors: a woman between 18 and 29 years old in good health.

This clonotype was seen ten or more times. V gene TRBV15 combines with J gene TRBJ2-3, with unresolved D. The CDR3 runs 12 residues. V was clipped by 3 bases and J by 0 bases, with 1 base between them. Germline V CDR1 and CDR2: LNHNV, YYDKDF (reference sequence). The CDR3 DNA reads TGTGCCACCAGCAGGAGCACAGATACGCAGTATTTT. Protein: CATSRSTDTQYF.

The chain has TRBV3-1 and TRBJ2-3, with unresolved D. Germline values: CDR1 LGHDT, CDR2 YNNKEL (reference sequence). CDR3 size: 12 residues. The germline V and J ends were trimmed by 1 base and 7 bases, with 6 bases remaining between them. In nucleotides, the CDR3 is TGTGCCAGCAGCCAAGGGCGAAATACGCAGTATTTT. This translates into CASSQGRNTQYF.

At least ten counts were recorded for this clonotype. J is TRBJ1-2 and V is TRBV15, with D perhaps TRBD1 (6 bases). CDR1 is LNHNV, CDR2 YYDKDF, per germline (reference sequence). The CDR3 runs 17 residues. Trimming took off 0 bases at V and 4 bases at J, with 18 bases between the two ends. The CDR3 coding sequence is TGTGCCACCAGCAGAGAACCCCCACAGGGTTTAGGCTATGGCTACACCTTC. Protein: CATSREPPQGLGYGYTF.

This chain connects TRBV15 to TRBJ2-1; TRBD2 matches at 7 bases. CDR1 is LNHNV, CDR2 YYDKDF, per germline (reference sequence). J lost 6 bases, V lost 8 bases, and 7 bases had no gene match. The CDR3 extends over 13 amino acids. CDR3: CATARDYLNEQFF. The CDR3 nucleotides read TGTGCCACCGCCCGGGACTACCTCAATGAGCAGTTCTTC.

V gene TRBV12-3 or TRBV12-4 combines with J gene TRBJ2-1; no firm D call. The CDR3 is made up of 14 amino acids. V was shortened by 10 bases and J by 0 bases, with 13 bases between the two germline ends. The CDR3 region is CATRSRSSYNEQFF. In DNA, the CDR3 is TGTGCCACCCGGAGCCGGAGCTCCTACAATGAGCAGTTCTTC.

This clonotype showed up just a few times. V is TRBV4-2 and J is TRBJ2-7; possible D gene TRBD1, 6 bases. Trimming left V 0 bases short and J 7 bases short, with 10 bases between. The CDR3 sequence is 13 residues long. CDR1 is LGHNA and CDR2 is YNFKEQ in the germline V gene. The CDR3 DNA follows: TGTGCCAGCAGCCAAGATATCGGACAGGAGCAGTACTTC. The encoded protein is CASSQDIGQEQYF.

A remark on this clonotype: One junction end does not reproduce the germline sequence, and a read error may be involved. Written as DNA, the CDR3 is TGTGCCAGCACCCAATTGATTGTAAACAGGGATGAGCAGTTCTTC. It specifies CASTQLIVNRDEQFF. This chain joins TRBV3-1 and TRBJ2-1; a possible D gene is TRBD1 (6 bases). There are 15 residues in the CDR3. Germline lookup yields CDR1 LGHDT and CDR2 YNNKEL (reference sequence).

This clonotype was recorded once. The chain carries TRBV24-1 and TRBJ2-7; TRBD1 matches 9 bases. J was trimmed by 4 bases and V by 4 bases; bases with no gene match: 4. CDR3 length: 14 residues. Germline lookup yields CDR1 KGHDR and CDR2 SFDVKD. The CDR3 loop is CATSDGTGSYEQYF. CDR3 DNA sequence: TGTGCCACCAGTGACGGGACAGGGAGTTACGAGCAGTACTTC.

This clonotype was seen many times. The chain employs TRBV20-1 and TRBJ2-2, with 10 nucleotides matching TRBD1. Trimming took 6 bases from V and 0 from J; bases not matched to a gene: 7. Germline CDR1 and CDR2: DFQATT and SNEGSKA (reference sequence). This CDR3 spans 16 amino acids. In DNA form, the CDR3 reads TGCAGTGCGCCCCGACAGGGGGCTACGAACACCGGGGAGCTGTTTTTT. Amino acids: CSAPRQGATNTGELFF.